This T cell receptor beta chain is from a study of blood T cell repertoires in COVID-19. Whole-study context: COVID-19 samples from acute and convalescent phases originated in the United States, Italy and Spain. PBMCs, B-cell-depleted T cells, or T cells provided the cDNA or gDNA that made up the material.

TCRdb's table, derived via immunoSEQ multiplex PCR, lists solely in-frame clones and lacks some. The sample contains about 230,000 clones, roughly 85% of which appear only once. Germline V gene data show CDR1 as ENHRY and CDR2 as SYGVKD. Trimming took off 0 bases at V and 7 bases at J, with 9 bases between the two ends. The CDR3 is 14 amino acids. The sequence was collected from a woman between 65 and 79 years old with active or convalescent COVID-19. Sequences were obtained from peripheral blood. The V gene is TRBV10-3, the J gene TRBJ2-2, with D possibly TRBD2 on 6 matching bases. The CDR3 region has the DNA TGTGCCATCAGTGAGTCGGGGAGGCTCGGGGAGCTGTTTTTT. This translates into CAISESGRLGELFF.